The source of this TCR beta chain is a study of CD8+CD57+ T cells in acquired aplastic anemia. Study-wide results and caveats: Overlap between patients and controls comprised twenty-nine CD8+ CDR3 sequences.

V was clipped by 5 bases and J by 7 bases, with 7 bases between them. Germline CDR1 reads KGHDR; CDR2 reads SFDVKD. This CDR3 is built from 12 residues. This clonotype occurred a few times. No antigen is known for it. Genomic DNA, serving as template, underwent TCR beta VDJ and CDR3 profiling. TCRdb redid the calling of the reads with MiXCR, one entry per CDR3 protein. The table records 100,000 to 150,000 distinct CDR3 sequences, 48% of them present only once. The rearrangement links TRBV24-1 to TRBJ1-4; D gene uncertain. Sample: sorted CD4+, CD8+, or CD8+CD57+ T cells (not recorded which) from PBMCs. The receptor's source is a human donor in good health, serving as a control. In nucleotides, the CDR3 is TGTGCCACCAGTGCCCTGGGTGAAAAACTGTTTTTT. Residues: CATSALGEKLFF.